This record covers a single T cell receptor beta chain. The antigen is not known. V lost 5 bases to trimming and J lost 3 bases, with 23 bases between them. The CDR3 extends over 17 amino acids. CDR1 is LNHDA, CDR2 SQIVND, per germline (reference sequence). This entry is derived from a study of shared clonotypes between healthy human individuals. Study in general: Each donor's CD4 naive and CD4 memory cells filled three plates apiece, CD8 naive two, and CD8 memory one. Overall study findings and caveats: Clonotype sharing across donors was expected to vary with sequencing depth. Investigators collected only blood, and repertoires in tissues likely differ.

TCRdb's copy holds only in-frame clones and misses some; the assay was immunoSEQ multiplex PCR. The sample has 2 million to 3 million clones, roughly 93% seen once. Investigators divided CD4+ cells into CD45RA+ naive and CD45RA-negative memory subsets. This receptor was taken from a young man in good health. Some clones in this sample may be carry-over from other donors' samples. The specimen sequenced was naive CD4+ T cells from PBMCs. Subset described: CD45RA+ positively selected. The chain uses TRBV19 and TRBJ2-7; D is undetermined. CDR3 sequence (DNA): TGTGCCAGTAGTCCATTATTAGCTCAGGACGTCTTCTACGAGCAGTACTTC. This sequence encodes CASSPLLAQDVFYEQYF.